A selection of T cell receptor beta chains follows, all from one sample in a study of chemoradiotherapy in HPV16-positive cancers. The assay was immunoSEQ multiplex PCR, and TCRdb's table has in-frame clones only and misses some. The sample holds some 8,100 clones; 60% to 85% are singletons and the top ten take 20%. This specimen was taken from a patient who underwent chemoradiotherapy. The receptors were gathered from a human donor with HPV-associated anogenital cancer. The CDR3 runs from the conserved cysteine through the conserved F or W. A D gene is named only where the DNA matches it firmly. Clone size appears in some rows only: once, few, many, or a class for an expanded clone.

V	D	J	size	CDR3	DNA
TRBV29-1	TRBD2	TRBJ2-1	.	CSVQASGGILGQFF	TGCAGCGTTCAGGCTAGCGGGGGTATATTGGGGCAGTTCTTC
TRBV6-6	TRBD1	TRBJ2-1	few	CASSDSGQGAEIGFF	TGTGCCAGCAGCGACTCGGGACAGGGGGCTGAGATTGGGTTCTTC
TRBV9	.	TRBJ1-1	.	CASSVVPNTEAFF	TGTGCCAGCAGCGTAGTGCCGAACACTGAAGCTTTCTTT
TRBV28	.	TRBJ2-7	.	CASSSLYPATGSSYEQYF	TGTGCCAGCAGTTCGCTCTATCCAGCCACAGGTAGCTCCTACGAGCAGTACTTC
TRBV28	TRBD1	TRBJ1-6	few	CASRGQYNSPLHF	TGTGCCAGCAGGGGACAGTATAATTCACCCCTCCACTTT
TRBV4-1	TRBD1	TRBJ2-2	.	CASSLTPGQGVRELFF	TGCGCCAGCAGCCTAACACCGGGACAGGGGGTCCGGGAGCTGTTTTTT
TRBV19	.	TRBJ1-2	.	CASSITGNGYTF	TGTGCCAGTAGTATAACAGGTAATGGCTACACCTTC
TRBV4-3	TRBD1	TRBJ2-3	.	CASSSRQGGADTQYF	TGCGCCAGCAGCTCCAGACAGGGCGGAGCGGATACGCAGTATTTT
TRBV4-1	.	TRBJ2-2	once	CASSQAPLAGGELFF	TGCGCCAGCAGCCAGGCCCCGTTGGCGGGCGGGGAGCTGTTTTTT
TRBV19	TRBD1	TRBJ1-5	.	CASSMGRGLDNVGQPQHF	TGTGCCAGTAGTATGGGAAGGGGGCTGGATAATGTAGGTCAGCCCCAGCATTTT
TRBV6-5	.	TRBJ2-5	.	CASRPQGFGTQYF	TGTGCCAGCAGGCCACAGGGATTCGGGACCCAGTACTTC
TRBV5-1	.	TRBJ1-1	.	CASSLVVAGDAYTEAFF	TGCGCCAGCAGCTTGGTAGTGGCAGGGGATGCGTACACTGAAGCTTTCTTT
TRBV7-2	.	TRBJ2-6	.	CASSSQVASGANVLTF	TGTGCCAGCAGCTCCCAGGTCGCCTCCGGGGCCAACGTCCTGACTTTC
TRBV11-2	.	TRBJ2-2	few	CAAGAQTGELFF	TGTGCCGCCGGCGCTCAAACCGGGGAGCTGTTTTTT
TRBV5-6	.	TRBJ1-2	hyperexpanded	CASSLGPGWSGSYGYTF	TGTGCCAGCAGCTTGGGTCCAGGGTGGAGTGGGAGCTATGGCTACACCTTC
TRBV5-1	.	TRBJ2-1	.	CASSLIDSGSYNEQFF	TGCGCCAGCAGCTTGATTGACAGCGGCTCCTACAATGAGCAGTTCTTC
TRBV19	.	TRBJ1-3	.	CASSIWGRYSGNTIYF	TGTGCCAGTAGTATATGGGGACGCTACTCTGGAAACACCATATATTTT
TRBV7-9	.	TRBJ1-3	.	CASSAIGYTSGNTIYF	TGTGCCAGCAGCGCTATAGGGTATACTTCTGGAAACACCATATATTTT
TRBV6-1	.	TRBJ2-5	once	CASSRRSQETQYF	TGTGCCAGCTCGCGGAGATCCCAAGAGACCCAGTACTTC
TRBV5-1	.	TRBJ2-6	few	CASSLFSTAGANVLTF	TGCGCCAGCAGCTTGTTTTCAACAGCTGGGGCCAACGTCCTGACTTTC
TRBV6-6	.	TRBJ2-6	few	CASSYGSGANVLTF	TGTGCCAGCAGTTACGGCTCTGGGGCCAACGTCCTGACTTTC
TRBV6-1	TRBD1	TRBJ1-3	.	CASSDLDRVENTIYF	TGTGCCAGCAGTGACCTCGACAGGGTTGAAAACACCATATATTTT
TRBV19	.	TRBJ2-1	.	CASSITGRPYNEQFF	TGTGCCAGTAGTATAACAGGCAGACCCTACAATGAGCAGTTCTTC